A single sample gave rise to the 14 T cell receptor beta chains below, sequenced in a study of blood T cell repertoires in COVID-19. Some clones are missing from TCRdb's copy, which holds only in-frame ones; the method was immunoSEQ multiplex PCR. Among under 300,000 clones listed, more than 75% were seen once. Source material: PBMCs or T cells enriched from blood (not recorded which). The origin of the receptors is a woman aged 60-70 years in a cohort exposed to, infected with or recovered from COVID-19 (not recorded which).

This chain connects TRBV7-6 to TRBJ2-5, with TRBD2 as a possible D gene (5 bases). Germline lookup yields CDR1 SGHVS and CDR2 FNYEAQ. The CDR3 contains 15 residues. Trimming stripped 4 bases from V and 2 bases from J, with 14 bases between. DNA of the CDR3: TGTGCCAGCAGCTCCGTAGCGAAGGCTCAAGAGACCCAGTACTTC. Translation gives CASSSVAKAQETQYF.

The chain couples TRBV28 to TRBJ2-7; 12 bases are shared with TRBD2. The CDR3 sequence is 16 residues long. V gave up 6 bases and J gave up 2 bases; unmatched junction bases: 8. Germline CDR1 reads MDHEN; CDR2 reads SYDVKM. The CDR3 spells CASSPTRLAGAYEQYF. The CDR3 DNA reads TGTGCCAGCAGCCCAACCCGACTAGCGGGGGCCTACGAGCAGTACTTC.

The V and J genes are TRBV29-1 and TRBJ1-5, with TRBD1 identical over 7 bases. Germline lookup yields CDR1 SQVTM and CDR2 ANQGSEA. V was pared by 4 bases and J by 4 bases, with 4 bases of the junction left unmatched. This CDR3 spans 13 amino acids. The chain's CDR3 is CSVGEQGNQPQHF. CDR3 coding DNA: TGCAGCGTTGGCGAACAGGGGAATCAGCCCCAGCATTTT. The full variable domain, with the rest looked up from reference TRBV29-1 and TRBJ1-5, is SAVISQKPSRDICQRGTSLTIQCQVDSQVTMMFWYRQQPGQSLTLIATANQGSEATYESGFVIDKFPISRPNLTFSTLTVSNMSPEDSSIYLCSVGEQGNQPQHFGDGTRLSIL.

The chain uses TRBV14 and TRBJ1-1; the match to TRBD1 covers 7 bases. The CDR3 contains 16 residues. Germline lookup yields CDR1 SGHDN and CDR2 FVKESK. Trimming removed 0 bases from V and 11 bases from J; junction bases left unmatched: 15. CDR3 sequence reads: CASSQDQLVGGANAFF. The CDR3 region has the DNA TGTGCCAGCAGCCAAGATCAACTAGTAGGGGGCGCGAATGCTTTCTTT.

The V gene is TRBV7-2, the J gene TRBJ1-3; no clear D gene. Germline-derived CDR1 and CDR2 are SGHTA and FQGNSA. This CDR3 has 15 amino acids. V was shortened by 5 bases and J by 2 bases, with 13 bases between the two germline ends. This chain's CDR3 is CASSQTRGTGNTIYF. In nucleotides, the CDR3 is TGTGCCAGCAGCCAAACTCGGGGAACTGGAAACACCATATATTTT.

V gene TRBV25-1 combines with J gene TRBJ2-3, with D possibly TRBD2 on 5 matching bases. This CDR3 is 16 amino acids long. V was cut by 1 base and J by 3 bases, with 14 bases left in between. Germline CDR1 is MGHDK and CDR2 is SYGVNS. Written as DNA, the CDR3 is TGTGCCAGCAGTGAATTTGGGAGAGTGAGAACAGATACGCAGTATTTT. Encoded protein: CASSEFGRVRTDTQYF.

The chain is built from TRBV28 and TRBJ1-4, with 9 positions matching TRBD1. Germline lookup yields CDR1 MDHEN and CDR2 SYDVKM. With V trimmed by 2 bases and J by 4 bases, 5 bases remained unmatched. The CDR3 extends over 16 amino acids. CDR3: CASSLPGTGLNEKLFF. For the CDR3, the DNA is TGTGCCAGCAGTTTACCCGGGACAGGGCTTAATGAAAAACTGTTTTTT.

The chain links TRBV5-1 to TRBJ2-7, with D uncertain. This CDR3 has 11 amino acids. Trimming left V 4 bases short and J 6 bases short, with 8 bases between. Germline lookup yields CDR1 SGHRS and CDR2 YFSETQ. The CDR3 loop is CASSRSTEQYF. The CDR3 DNA reads TGCGCCAGCAGCCGGAGCACCGAGCAGTACTTC.

The count of this clone is one. The chain combines TRBV7-2 with TRBJ2-3; 7 positions agree with TRBD1. The CDR3 consists of 14 residues. The germline gives CDR1 SGHTA, CDR2 FQGNSA. J gave up 2 bases and V 7 bases, and 6 bases lay outside the gene matches. CDR3 sequence reads: CASTEQGPTDTQYF. DNA for the CDR3: TGTGCCAGCACCGAACAGGGGCCCACAGATACGCAGTATTTT.

The V call is TRBV30, the J call TRBJ2-5; 16 nucleotides line up with TRBD2. The CDR3 loop spans 18 amino acids. The germline CDR1 and CDR2 sequences are GTSNPN and SVGIG (reference sequence). The J segment lost 5 bases and the V segment lost 2 bases, leaving 11 bases of the junction unmatched. In DNA form, the CDR3 reads TGTGCCTGGAGTCCTCCCGGGACTAGCGGGAGGGAGGCGGAGACCCAGTACTTC. Encoded protein: CAWSPPGTSGREAETQYF.

The genes are TRBV11-3 and TRBJ1-1; the match to TRBD1 covers 8 bases. From germline, CDR1 is SGHNT and CDR2 YENEEA. V trimming: 5 bases; J trimming: 4 bases; junction bases outside the gene matches: 6. CDR3 length: 14 amino acids. The CDR3 loop reads CASSVTGGSTEAFF. CDR3 sequence (DNA): TGTGCCAGCAGCGTTACAGGGGGGAGCACTGAAGCTTTCTTT.

This chain links TRBV25-1 with TRBJ1-6; D not certain. Germline values: CDR1 MGHDK, CDR2 SYGVNS. CDR3 length: 13 amino acids. V was shortened by 3 bases and J by 7 bases, with 7 bases between the two germline ends. The DNA for the CDR3 is TGTGCCAGCAGTGACAGGAAAAATTCACCCCTCCACTTT. Its translation: CASSDRKNSPLHF. The whole variable domain, filled in from reference TRBV25-1 and TRBJ1-6, reads EADIYQTPRYLVIGTGKKITLECSQTMGHDKMYWYQQDPGMELHLIHYSYGVNSTEKGDLSSESTVSRIRTEHFPLTLESARPSHTSQYLCASSDRKNSPLHFGNGTRLTVT.

The chain combines TRBV7-2 with TRBJ2-1; no definite D call. V was pared by 5 bases and J by 7 bases, with 18 bases between. Germline values: CDR1 SGHTA, CDR2 FQGNSA. The CDR3 contains 15 residues. The CDR3 region has the DNA TGTGCCAGCAGCGAGAGCGTGGGTGAGGCAAATGAGCAGTTCTTC. Its protein product is CASSESVGEANEQFF.

The chain employs TRBV5-4 and TRBJ2-1; 9 nucleotides match TRBD2. Germline V gives CDR1 SGHNT, CDR2 YYREEE (reference sequence). CDR3 size: 14 residues. The V and J ends lost 0 bases and 8 bases, in that order; junction bases with no gene match: 3. For the CDR3, the DNA is TGTGCCAGCAGCTTGGGTAGCGGGAGATATGAGCAGTTCTTC. Its translation: CASSLGSGRYEQFF. Looking up the rest from reference TRBV5-4 and TRBJ2-1 gives the full variable domain: ETGVTQSPTHLIKTRGQQVTLRCSSQSGHNTVSWYQQALGQGPQFIFQYYREEENGRGNFPPRFSGLQFPNYSSELNVNALELDDSALYLCASSLGSGRYEQFFGPGTRLTVL.